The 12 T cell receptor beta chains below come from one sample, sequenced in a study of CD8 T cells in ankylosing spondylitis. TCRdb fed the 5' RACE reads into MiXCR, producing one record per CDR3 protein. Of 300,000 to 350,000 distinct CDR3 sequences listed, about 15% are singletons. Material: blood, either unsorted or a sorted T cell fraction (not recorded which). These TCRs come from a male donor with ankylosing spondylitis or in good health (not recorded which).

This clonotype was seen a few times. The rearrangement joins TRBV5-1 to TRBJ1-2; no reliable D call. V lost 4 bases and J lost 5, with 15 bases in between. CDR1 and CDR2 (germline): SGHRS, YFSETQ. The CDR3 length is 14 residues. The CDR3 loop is CASSKEAGFYGYTF. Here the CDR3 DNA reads TGCGCCAGCAGCAAAGAGGCGGGGTTTTATGGCTACACCTTC.

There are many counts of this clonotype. CDR3 protein: CASSNGQHTGELFF. For the CDR3, the DNA is TGTGCCAGCAGTAATGGACAGCACACCGGGGAGCTGTTTTTT. This chain uses TRBV6-2 or TRBV6-3 with TRBJ2-2; perhaps TRBD1 as D (6 bases). V lost 5 bases and J 3 bases, leaving 10 bases between the germline ends. CDR1 and CDR2 (germline): MNHEY, SVGEGT. The CDR3 runs to 14 residues.

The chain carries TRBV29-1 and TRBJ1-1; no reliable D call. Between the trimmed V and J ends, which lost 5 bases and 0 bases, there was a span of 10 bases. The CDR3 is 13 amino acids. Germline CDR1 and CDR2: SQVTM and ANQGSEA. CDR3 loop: CSVCSYMNTEAFF. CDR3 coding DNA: TGCAGCGTTTGCAGTTACATGAACACTGAAGCTTTCTTT.

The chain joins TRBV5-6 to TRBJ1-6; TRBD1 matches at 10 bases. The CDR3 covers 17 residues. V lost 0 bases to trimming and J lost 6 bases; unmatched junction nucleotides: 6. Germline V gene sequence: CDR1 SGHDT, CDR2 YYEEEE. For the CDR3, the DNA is TGTGCCAGCAGCTTGGGGCCGGGACAGGGGCTTAATTCACCCCTCCACTTT. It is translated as CASSLGPGQGLNSPLHF.

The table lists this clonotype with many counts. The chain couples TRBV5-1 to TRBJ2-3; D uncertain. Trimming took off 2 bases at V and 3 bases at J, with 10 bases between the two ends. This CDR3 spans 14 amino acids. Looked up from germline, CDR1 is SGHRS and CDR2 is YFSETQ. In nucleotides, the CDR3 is TGCGCCAGCAGCTTCGGCAGCCCAACAGATACGCAGTATTTT. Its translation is CASSFGSPTDTQYF.

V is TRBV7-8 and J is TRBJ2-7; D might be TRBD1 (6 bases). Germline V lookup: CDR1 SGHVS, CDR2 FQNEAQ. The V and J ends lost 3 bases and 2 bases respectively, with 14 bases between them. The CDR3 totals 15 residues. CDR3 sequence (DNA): TGTGCCAGCAGCTTGGCCGGGGACATGACCTACGAGCAGTACTTC. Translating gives CASSLAGDMTYEQYF.

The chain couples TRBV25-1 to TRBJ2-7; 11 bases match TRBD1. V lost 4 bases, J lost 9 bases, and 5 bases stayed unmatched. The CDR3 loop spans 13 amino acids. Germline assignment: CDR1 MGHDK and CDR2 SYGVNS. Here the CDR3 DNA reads TGTGCCAGCAGTGGCCCTGGGACAGGGGGGCAGTACTTC. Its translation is CASSGPGTGGQYF.

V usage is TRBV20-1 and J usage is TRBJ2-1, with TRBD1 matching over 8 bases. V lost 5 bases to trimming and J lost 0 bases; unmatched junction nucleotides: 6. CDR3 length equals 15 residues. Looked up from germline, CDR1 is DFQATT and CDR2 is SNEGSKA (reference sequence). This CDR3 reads CSAPRTGRSYNEQFF. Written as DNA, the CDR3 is TGCAGTGCTCCGAGGACAGGGCGCTCCTACAATGAGCAGTTCTTC.

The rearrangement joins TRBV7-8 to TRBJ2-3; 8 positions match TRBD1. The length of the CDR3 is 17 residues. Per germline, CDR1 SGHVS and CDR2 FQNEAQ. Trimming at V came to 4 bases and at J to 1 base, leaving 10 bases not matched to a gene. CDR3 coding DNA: TGTGCCAGCAGCTCCCCGGACAGGGTAGTCGGCACAGATACGCAGTATTTT. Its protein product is CASSSPDRVVGTDTQYF.

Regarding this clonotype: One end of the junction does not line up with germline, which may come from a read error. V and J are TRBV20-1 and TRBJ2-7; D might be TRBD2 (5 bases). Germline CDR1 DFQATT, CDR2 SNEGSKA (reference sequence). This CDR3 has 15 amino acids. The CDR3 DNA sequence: TGCTGTGCTAGAGATCGAGACTATAGGCCCTACGAGCAGTACTTC. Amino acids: CCARDRDYRPYEQYF.

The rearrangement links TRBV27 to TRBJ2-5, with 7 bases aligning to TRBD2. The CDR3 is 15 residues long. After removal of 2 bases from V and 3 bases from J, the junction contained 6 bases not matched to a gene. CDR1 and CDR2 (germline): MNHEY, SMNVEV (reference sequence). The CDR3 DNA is TGTGCCAGCAGTTTAGGGGGGGTTCGGGAAGAGACCCAGTACTTC. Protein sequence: CASSLGGVREETQYF.

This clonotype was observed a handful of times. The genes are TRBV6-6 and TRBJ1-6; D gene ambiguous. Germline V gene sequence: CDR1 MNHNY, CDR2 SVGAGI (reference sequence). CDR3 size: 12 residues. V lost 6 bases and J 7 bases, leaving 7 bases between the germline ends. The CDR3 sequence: CASRLQNSPLHF. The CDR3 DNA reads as TGTGCCAGCAGACTACAAAATTCACCCCTCCACTTT.